The 9 T cell receptor beta chains below were found in one sample sequenced in a study of radiotherapy plus CTLA-4 blockade in lung cancer. The table came from immunoSEQ multiplex PCR; TCRdb's copy has only in-frame clones and leaves some out. The sample comprises some 120,000 clones, about 80% of which are singletons, and 2.5% to 3.5% rests with the top ten. This specimen consisted of peripheral blood, obtained from a patient treated with radiotherapy plus ipilimumab. These receptors all come from a human donor with non-small cell lung cancer that progressed on radiotherapy plus ipilimumab. Some clones in this sample may be carry-over from other donors' samples.

The rearrangement links TRBV14 to TRBJ2-3; D gene uncertain. Germline V lookup: CDR1 SGHDN, CDR2 FVKESK. The CDR3 extends over 13 amino acids. V lost 2 bases and J lost 8, with 11 bases in between. CDR3: CASSQLQYGTQYF. CDR3 DNA: TGTGCCAGCAGCCAACTACAGTACGGTACGCAGTATTTT. Full variable domain (remainder filled in from reference TRBV14 and TRBJ2-3): EAGVTQFPSHSVIEKGQTVTLRCDPISGHDNLYWYRRVMGKEIKFLLHFVKESKQDESGMPNNRFLAERTGGTYSTLKVQPAELEDSGVYFCASSQLQYGTQYFGPGTRLTVL.

J is TRBJ1-2 and V is TRBV9; weak D call: TRBD1 (5 bases). The CDR3 covers 18 residues. CDR1 is SGDLS and CDR2 is YYNGEE in the germline V gene. V was trimmed by 0 bases and J by 5 bases, leaving 23 bases between them. The CDR3 is CASSVVGDLVPSGYGYTF. The CDR3, as DNA: TGTGCCAGCAGCGTAGTCGGTGATCTGGTTCCCTCAGGGTATGGCTACACCTTC.

The chain recombines TRBV5-1 with TRBJ1-2; D is undetermined. The CDR3 has 14 amino acids. The V and J ends lost 1 base and 0 bases respectively, with 7 bases between them. Germline assignment: CDR1 SGHRS and CDR2 YFSETQ. CDR3 sequence reads: CASSLSQTNYGYTF. Here the CDR3 DNA reads TGCGCCAGCAGCTTGAGTCAGACTAACTATGGCTACACCTTC.

The chain employs TRBV6-5 and TRBJ2-5, with unresolved D. V was trimmed by 5 bases and J by 6 bases, leaving 19 bases between them. CDR3 size: 15 residues. The germline V gene has CDR1 MNHEY and CDR2 SVGAGI. Written as DNA, the CDR3 is TGTGCCAGCAGTAAAACCACTCCTGAATCAAAGACCCAGTACTTC. Translated, it gives CASSKTTPESKTQYF.

About this clone itself: The germline gene is not matched at one end of the junction; a read error may be the cause. Other DNA sequences in the same sample also yield this CDR3. V and J are TRBV6-5 and TRBJ1-3; D unresolved. This CDR3 region has 13 residues. CDR1 and CDR2 from the germline V gene are MNHEY and SVGAGI. The CDR3 here is CASNRANGNTIYF. CDR3 nucleotides: TGTGCTAGCAACCGAGCGAATGGAAACACCATATATTTT.

The rearrangement joins TRBV7-3 to TRBJ1-2; TRBD1 matches at 7 bases. Germline V gene lookup returns CDR1 SGHTA and CDR2 FQGTGA. V was pared by 5 bases and J by 7 bases, with 10 bases of the junction left unmatched. There are 14 residues in the CDR3. The CDR3 sequence is CASSPGQRRIGYTF. Written as DNA, the CDR3 is TGTGCCAGCAGCCCGGGACAGCGTCGGATTGGCTACACCTTC.

This clone turned up a few times. V usage is TRBV9 and J usage is TRBJ1-1, with TRBD1 matching over 8 bases. The CDR3 spans 17 residues. V lost 4 bases and J lost 1; bases outside the gene matches: 12. Germline loops: CDR1 SGDLS, CDR2 YYNGEE. The CDR3 protein is CASSPGQGKRENTEAFF. The CDR3 DNA sequence: TGTGCCAGCAGCCCCGGACAGGGAAAGAGGGAGAACACTGAAGCTTTCTTT.

DNA for the CDR3: TGCGCCAGCAGCTCCTCCGGGACAGGCTCCTACGAGCAGTACTTC. Translation: CASSSSGTGSYEQYF. This chain connects TRBV5-1 to TRBJ2-7; 8 bases match TRBD1. The ends lost 3 bases at V and 0 bases at J; junction bases unmatched: 5. The CDR3 contains 15 residues. The V gene's germline CDR1 is SGHRS and CDR2 YFSETQ.

The chain combines TRBV28 with TRBJ1-1; 7 bases agree with TRBD1. The V gene end was trimmed by 8 bases and the J gene end by 0 bases; junction bases not matched to a gene: 6. The CDR3 runs 14 residues. The germline CDR1 and CDR2 sequences are MDHEN and SYDVKM. CDR3 sequence reads: CASCTGQMNTEAFF. In DNA, the CDR3 is TGTGCCAGCTGTACGGGACAGATGAACACTGAAGCTTTCTTT. The complete variable domain, with remaining parts taken from reference TRBV28 and TRBJ1-1, reads DVKVTQSSRYLVKRTGEKVFLECVQDMDHENMFWYRQDPGLGLRLIYFSYDVKMKEKGDIPEGYSVSREKKERFSLILESASTNQTSMYLCASCTGQMNTEAFFGQGTRLTVV.